Listed below are T cell receptor beta chains from one sample, sequenced in a study of T cells of healthy individuals. TCRdb re-called the 5' RACE reads through MiXCR, storing one row per CDR3 protein. This sample has about 63,000 distinct CDR3 sequences, with roughly 15% found just once. The receptors shown here come from a human donor in good health. Each CDR3 is given with its conserved first and last residue. D genes are given only for firm matches. Expanded clones are given a class, and other clones once, few, many or no size at all.

D gene	clone size	V gene	J gene	CDR3 protein	CDR3 DNA
TRBD1	many	TRBV7-9	TRBJ1-6	CASSWGQGDSPLHF	TGTGCCAGCAGCTGGGGACAGGGGGACTCACCCCTCCACTTT
TRBD1	NA	TRBV2	TRBJ1-1	CASTLTGGVGTEAFF	TGTGCCAGCACCCTGACAGGGGGCGTTGGCACTGAAGCTTTCTTT
NA	NA	TRBV6-6	TRBJ2-5	CASRSGTGRETQYF	TGTGCCAGCCGATCAGGGACGGGTCGGGAGACCCAGTACTTC
TRBD2	many	TRBV5-1	TRBJ2-7	CASSLVAGVDYEQYF	TGCGCCAGCAGCTTGGTGGCGGGAGTTGATTACGAGCAGTACTTC
NA	few	TRBV11-1	TRBJ2-3	CASRRARSTDTQYF	TGTGCCAGCAGGAGGGCCCGAAGCACAGATACGCAGTATTTT
TRBD2	many	TRBV20-1	TRBJ2-1	CSAVSGRRRNEQFF	TGCAGTGCTGTTAGCGGGAGGCGAAGGAATGAGCAGTTCTTC
NA	NA	TRBV7-9	TRBJ2-5	CASREGQETQYF	TGTGCCAGCCGAGAGGGACAAGAGACCCAGTACTTC
TRBD1	few	TRBV7-2	TRBJ2-5	CASSLEGRGLETQYF	TGTGCCAGCAGCTTAGAGGGCAGGGGGTTGGAGACCCAGTACTTC
NA	many	TRBV28	TRBJ2-7	CASTLRSGAVAYEQYF	TGTGCCAGCACCTTAAGGTCGGGCGCGGTTGCCTACGAGCAGTACTTC
TRBD2	NA	TRBV6-1	TRBJ2-1	CASSGHPRTSGGFYNEQFF	TGTGCCAGCAGTGGACACCCGAGGACTAGCGGGGGATTCTACAATGAGCAGTTCTTC
NA	few	TRBV12-3/TRBV12-4	TRBJ1-1	CASSPRGGTEAFF	TGTGCCAGCAGTCCGAGGGGGGGCACTGAAGCTTTCTTT
TRBD1	NA	TRBV25-1	TRBJ2-5	CASSGQGAETQYF	TGTGCCAGCAGTGGACAGGGTGCGGAGACCCAGTACTTC
NA	many	TRBV30	TRBJ1-5	CAWSVGGAGQPQHF	TGTGCCTGGAGTGTGGGCGGAGCAGGTCAGCCCCAGCATTTT
NA	few	TRBV28	TRBJ2-3	CASSPGVGRNTQYF	TGTGCCAGCAGCCCCGGGGTGGGTCGCAATACGCAGTATTTT